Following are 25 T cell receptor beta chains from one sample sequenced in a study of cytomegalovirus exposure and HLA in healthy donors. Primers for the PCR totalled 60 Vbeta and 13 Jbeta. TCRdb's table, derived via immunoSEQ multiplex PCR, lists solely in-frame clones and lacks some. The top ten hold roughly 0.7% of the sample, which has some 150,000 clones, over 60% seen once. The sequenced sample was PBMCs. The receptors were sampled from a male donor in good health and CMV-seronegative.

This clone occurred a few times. CDR3 sequence: CASRRYSNQPQHF. The CDR3 bases are TGTGCCAGCAGGCGATATAGCAATCAGCCCCAGCATTTT. The genes are TRBV2 and TRBJ1-5; D is unclear. V was trimmed by 6 bases and J by 0 bases, leaving 6 bases between them. The germline V gene has CDR1 SNHLY and CDR2 FYNNEI. The CDR3 runs to 13 residues.

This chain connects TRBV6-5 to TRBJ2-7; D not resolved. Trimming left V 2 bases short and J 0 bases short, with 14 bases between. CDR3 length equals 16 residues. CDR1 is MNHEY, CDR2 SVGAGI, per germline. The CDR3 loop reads CASSYPYPSLSYEQYF. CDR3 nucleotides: TGTGCCAGCAGTTACCCGTACCCCAGTCTCTCCTACGAGCAGTACTTC.

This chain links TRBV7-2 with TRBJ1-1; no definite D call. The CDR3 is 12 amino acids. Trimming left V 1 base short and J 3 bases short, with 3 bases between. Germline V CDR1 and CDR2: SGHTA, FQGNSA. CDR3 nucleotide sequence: TGTGCCAGCAGCTTAGACTACACTGAAGCTTTCTTT. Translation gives CASSLDYTEAFF.

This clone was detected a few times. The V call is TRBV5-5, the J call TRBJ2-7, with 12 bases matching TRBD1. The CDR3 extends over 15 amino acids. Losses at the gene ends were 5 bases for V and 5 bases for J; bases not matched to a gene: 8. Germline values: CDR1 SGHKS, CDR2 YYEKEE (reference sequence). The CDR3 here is CASRLEGTGGDEQYF. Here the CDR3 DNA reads TGTGCCAGCAGGCTTGAAGGGACAGGGGGCGACGAGCAGTACTTC.

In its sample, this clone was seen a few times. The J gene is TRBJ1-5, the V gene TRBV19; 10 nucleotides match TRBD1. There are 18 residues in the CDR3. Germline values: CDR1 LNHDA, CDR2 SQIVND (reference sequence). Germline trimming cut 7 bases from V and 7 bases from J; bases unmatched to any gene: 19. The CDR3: CASTQVDRDRGVEQPQHF. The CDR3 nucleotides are TGTGCCAGTACCCAAGTAGACCGGGACAGGGGAGTCGAACAGCCCCAGCATTTT.

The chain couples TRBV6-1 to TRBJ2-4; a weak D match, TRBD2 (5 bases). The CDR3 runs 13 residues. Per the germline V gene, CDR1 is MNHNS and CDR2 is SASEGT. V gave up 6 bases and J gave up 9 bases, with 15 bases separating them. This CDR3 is CASRDRGVTIQYF. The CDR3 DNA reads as TGTGCCAGCAGAGACCGGGGTGTTACCATTCAGTACTTC.

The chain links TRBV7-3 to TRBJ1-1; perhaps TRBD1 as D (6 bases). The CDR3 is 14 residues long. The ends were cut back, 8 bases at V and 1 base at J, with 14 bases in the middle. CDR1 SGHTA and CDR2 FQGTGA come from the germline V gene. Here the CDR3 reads CASAPQGTNTEAFF. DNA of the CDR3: TGTGCCAGCGCTCCACAGGGTACGAACACTGAAGCTTTCTTT.

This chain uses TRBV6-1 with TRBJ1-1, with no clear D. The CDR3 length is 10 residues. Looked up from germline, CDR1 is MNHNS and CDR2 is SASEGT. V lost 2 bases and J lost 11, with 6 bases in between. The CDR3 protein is CASSEIMAFF. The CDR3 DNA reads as TGTGCCAGCAGTGAAATAATGGCTTTCTTT.

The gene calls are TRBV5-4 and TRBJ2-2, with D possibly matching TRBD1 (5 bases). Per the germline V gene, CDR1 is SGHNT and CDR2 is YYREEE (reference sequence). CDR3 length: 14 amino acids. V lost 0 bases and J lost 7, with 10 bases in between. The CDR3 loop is CASSLDRRLGELFF. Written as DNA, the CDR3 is TGTGCCAGCAGCTTGGACAGGAGACTCGGGGAGCTGTTTTTT.

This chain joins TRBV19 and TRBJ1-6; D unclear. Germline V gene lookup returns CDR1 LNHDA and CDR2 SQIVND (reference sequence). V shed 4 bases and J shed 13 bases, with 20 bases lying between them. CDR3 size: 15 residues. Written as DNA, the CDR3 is TGTGCCAGTAGTAGAGCCGATGTAGCCCAGCCGCCCCTCCACTTT. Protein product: CASSRADVAQPPLHF.

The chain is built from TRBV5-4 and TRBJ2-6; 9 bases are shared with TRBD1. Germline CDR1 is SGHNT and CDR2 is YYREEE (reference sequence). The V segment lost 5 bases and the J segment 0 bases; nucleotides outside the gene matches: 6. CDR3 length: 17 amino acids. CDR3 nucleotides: TGTGCCAGCAGTTATGGGACAGGGTACTCTGGGGCCAACGTCCTGACTTTC. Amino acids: CASSYGTGYSGANVLTF. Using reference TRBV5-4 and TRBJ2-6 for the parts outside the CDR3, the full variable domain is ETGVTQSPTHLIKTRGQQVTLRCSSQSGHNTVSWYQQALGQGPQFIFQYYREEENGRGNFPPRFSGLQFPNYSSELNVNALELDDSALYLCASSYGTGYSGANVLTFGAGSRLTVL.

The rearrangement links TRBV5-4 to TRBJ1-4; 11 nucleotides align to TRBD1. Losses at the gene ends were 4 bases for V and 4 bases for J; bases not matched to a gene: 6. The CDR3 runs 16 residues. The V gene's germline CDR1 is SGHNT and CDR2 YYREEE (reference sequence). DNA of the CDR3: TGTGCCAGCAGCGGAGCTGGGACAGGGGGTAATGAAAAACTGTTTTTT. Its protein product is CASSGAGTGGNEKLFF.

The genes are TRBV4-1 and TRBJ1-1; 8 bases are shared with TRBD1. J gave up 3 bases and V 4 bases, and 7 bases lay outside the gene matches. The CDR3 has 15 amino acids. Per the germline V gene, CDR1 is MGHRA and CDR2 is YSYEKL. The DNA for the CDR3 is TGCGCCAGCAGCCGGGGCCAGGGGGCGGACACTGAAGCTTTCTTT. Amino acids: CASSRGQGADTEAFF.

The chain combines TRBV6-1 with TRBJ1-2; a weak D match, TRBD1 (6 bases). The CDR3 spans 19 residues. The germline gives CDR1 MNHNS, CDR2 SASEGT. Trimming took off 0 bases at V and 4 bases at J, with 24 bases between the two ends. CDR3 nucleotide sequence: TGTGCCAGCAGTGAAGCGGGAGGGCCCATCCGGGGGCCTGTCTATGGCTACACCTTC. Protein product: CASSEAGGPIRGPVYGYTF.

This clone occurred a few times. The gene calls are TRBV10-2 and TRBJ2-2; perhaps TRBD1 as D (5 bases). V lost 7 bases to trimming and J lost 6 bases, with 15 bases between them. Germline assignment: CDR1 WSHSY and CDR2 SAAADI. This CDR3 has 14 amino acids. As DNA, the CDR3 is TGCGCCAGCATAAGGCAGGGTCAGTCCGGGGAGCTGTTTTTT. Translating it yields CASIRQGQSGELFF.

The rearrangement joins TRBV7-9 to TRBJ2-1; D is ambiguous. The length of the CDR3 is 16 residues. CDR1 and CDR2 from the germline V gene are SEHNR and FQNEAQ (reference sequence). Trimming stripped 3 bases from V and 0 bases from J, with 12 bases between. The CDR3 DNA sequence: TGTGCCAGCAGCTTGCTCAGGCCGAGCTCCTACAATGAGCAGTTCTTC. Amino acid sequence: CASSLLRPSSYNEQFF.

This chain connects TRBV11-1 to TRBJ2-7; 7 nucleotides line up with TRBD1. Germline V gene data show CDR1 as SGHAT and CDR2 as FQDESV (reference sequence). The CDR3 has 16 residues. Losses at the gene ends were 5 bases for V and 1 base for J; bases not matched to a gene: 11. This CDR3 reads CASSNRGGGASYEQYF. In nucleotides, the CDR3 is TGTGCCAGCAGCAACAGGGGTGGGGGCGCATCCTACGAGCAGTACTTC.

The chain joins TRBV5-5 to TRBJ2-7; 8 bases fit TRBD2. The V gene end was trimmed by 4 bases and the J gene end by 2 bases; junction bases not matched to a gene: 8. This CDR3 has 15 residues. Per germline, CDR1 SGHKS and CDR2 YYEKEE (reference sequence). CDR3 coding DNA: TGTGCCAGCAGCCCCCTATCGGGAGGGACCTACGAGCAGTACTTC. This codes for CASSPLSGGTYEQYF.

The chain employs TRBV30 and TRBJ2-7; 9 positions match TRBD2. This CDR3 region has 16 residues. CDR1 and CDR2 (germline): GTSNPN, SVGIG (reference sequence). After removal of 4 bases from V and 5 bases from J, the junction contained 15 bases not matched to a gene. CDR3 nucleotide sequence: TGTGCCTGGACCCCACGGGGCGGGAGGGCCATCCACGAGCAGTACTTC. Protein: CAWTPRGGRAIHEQYF.

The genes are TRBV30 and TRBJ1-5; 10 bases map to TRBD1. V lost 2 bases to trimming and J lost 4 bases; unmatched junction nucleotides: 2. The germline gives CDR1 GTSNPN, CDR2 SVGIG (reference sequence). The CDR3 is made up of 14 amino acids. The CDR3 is CAWSTDRGNQPQHF. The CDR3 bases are TGTGCCTGGAGTACGGACAGGGGGAATCAGCCCCAGCATTTT.

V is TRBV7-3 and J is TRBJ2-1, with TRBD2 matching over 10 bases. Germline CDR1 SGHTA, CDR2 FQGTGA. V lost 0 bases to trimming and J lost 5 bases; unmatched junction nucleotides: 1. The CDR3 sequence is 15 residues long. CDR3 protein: CASSLTTSGDNEQFF. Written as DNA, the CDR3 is TGTGCCAGCAGCTTAACTACTAGCGGGGACAATGAGCAGTTCTTC.

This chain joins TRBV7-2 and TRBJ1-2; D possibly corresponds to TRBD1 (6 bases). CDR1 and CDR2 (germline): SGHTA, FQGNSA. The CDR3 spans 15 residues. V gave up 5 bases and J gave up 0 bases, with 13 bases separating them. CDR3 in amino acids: CASSTRTESNYGYTF. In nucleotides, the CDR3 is TGTGCCAGCAGCACTCGGACAGAATCTAACTATGGCTACACCTTC.

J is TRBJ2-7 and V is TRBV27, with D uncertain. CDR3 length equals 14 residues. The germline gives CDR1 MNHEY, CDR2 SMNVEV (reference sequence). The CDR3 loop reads CAFFKQKAAYEQYF. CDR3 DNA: TGTGCTTTTTTCAAGCAGAAGGCGGCATACGAGCAGTACTTC.

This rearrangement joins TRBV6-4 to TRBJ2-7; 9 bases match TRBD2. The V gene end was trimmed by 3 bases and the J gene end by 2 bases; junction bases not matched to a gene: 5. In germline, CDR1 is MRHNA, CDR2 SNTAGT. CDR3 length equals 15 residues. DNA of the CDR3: TGTGCCAGCAGTGAAAGCGGGGGGCCCCCCTACGAGCAGTACTTC. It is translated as CASSESGGPPYEQYF.

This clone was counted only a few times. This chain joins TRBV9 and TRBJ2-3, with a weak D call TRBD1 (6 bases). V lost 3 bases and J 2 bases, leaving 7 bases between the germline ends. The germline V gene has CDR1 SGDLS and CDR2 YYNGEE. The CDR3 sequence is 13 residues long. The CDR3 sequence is CASSEGDTDTQYF. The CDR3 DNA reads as TGTGCCAGCAGCGAGGGGGACACAGATACGCAGTATTTT.